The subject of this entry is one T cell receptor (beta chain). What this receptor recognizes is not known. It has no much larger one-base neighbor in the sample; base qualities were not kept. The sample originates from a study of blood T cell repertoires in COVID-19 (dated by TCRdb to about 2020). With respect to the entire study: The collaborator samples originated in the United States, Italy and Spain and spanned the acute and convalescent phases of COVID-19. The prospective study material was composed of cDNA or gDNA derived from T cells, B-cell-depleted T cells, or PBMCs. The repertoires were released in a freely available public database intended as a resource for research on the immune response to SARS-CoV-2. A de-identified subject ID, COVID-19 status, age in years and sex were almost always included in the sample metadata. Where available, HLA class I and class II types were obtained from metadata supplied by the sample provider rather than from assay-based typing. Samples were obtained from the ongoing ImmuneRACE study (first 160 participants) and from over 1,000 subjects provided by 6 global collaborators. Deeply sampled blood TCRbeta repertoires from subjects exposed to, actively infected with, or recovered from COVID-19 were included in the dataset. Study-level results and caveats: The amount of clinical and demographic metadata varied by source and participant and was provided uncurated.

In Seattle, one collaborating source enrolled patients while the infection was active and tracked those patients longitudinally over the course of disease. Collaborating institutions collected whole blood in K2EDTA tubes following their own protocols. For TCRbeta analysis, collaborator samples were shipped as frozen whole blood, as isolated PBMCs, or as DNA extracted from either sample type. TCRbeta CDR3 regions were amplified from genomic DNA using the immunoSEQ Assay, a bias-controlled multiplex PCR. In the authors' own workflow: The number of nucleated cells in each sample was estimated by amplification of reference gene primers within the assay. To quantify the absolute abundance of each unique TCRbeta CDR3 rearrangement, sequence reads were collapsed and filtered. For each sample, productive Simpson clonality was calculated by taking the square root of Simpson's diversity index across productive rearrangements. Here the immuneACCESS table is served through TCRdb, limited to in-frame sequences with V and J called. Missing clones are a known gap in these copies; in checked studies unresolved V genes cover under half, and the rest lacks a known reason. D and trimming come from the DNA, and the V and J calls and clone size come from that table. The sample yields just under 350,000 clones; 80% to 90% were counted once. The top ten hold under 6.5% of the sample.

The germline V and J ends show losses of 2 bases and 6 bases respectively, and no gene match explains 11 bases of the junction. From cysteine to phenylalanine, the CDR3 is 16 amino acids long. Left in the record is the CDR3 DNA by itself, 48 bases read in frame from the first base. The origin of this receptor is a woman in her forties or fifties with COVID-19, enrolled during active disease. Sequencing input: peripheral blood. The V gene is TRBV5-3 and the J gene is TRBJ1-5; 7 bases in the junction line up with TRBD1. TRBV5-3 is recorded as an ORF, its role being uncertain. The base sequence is TGTGCCAGAAGCTTCCTTAGACAGGGTCTGGCTCAGCCCCAGCATTTT. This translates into CARSFLRQGLAQPQHF.